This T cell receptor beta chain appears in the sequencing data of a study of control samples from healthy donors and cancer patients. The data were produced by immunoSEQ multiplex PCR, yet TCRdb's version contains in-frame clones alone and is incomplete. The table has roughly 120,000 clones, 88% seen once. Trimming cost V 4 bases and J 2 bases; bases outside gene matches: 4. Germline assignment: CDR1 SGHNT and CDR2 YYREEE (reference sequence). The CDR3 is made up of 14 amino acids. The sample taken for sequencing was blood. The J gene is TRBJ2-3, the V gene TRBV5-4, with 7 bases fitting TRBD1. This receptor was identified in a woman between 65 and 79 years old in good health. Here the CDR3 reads CASSPGQTTDTQYF. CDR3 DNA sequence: TGTGCCAGCAGCCCGGGACAGACCACAGATACGCAGTATTTT.